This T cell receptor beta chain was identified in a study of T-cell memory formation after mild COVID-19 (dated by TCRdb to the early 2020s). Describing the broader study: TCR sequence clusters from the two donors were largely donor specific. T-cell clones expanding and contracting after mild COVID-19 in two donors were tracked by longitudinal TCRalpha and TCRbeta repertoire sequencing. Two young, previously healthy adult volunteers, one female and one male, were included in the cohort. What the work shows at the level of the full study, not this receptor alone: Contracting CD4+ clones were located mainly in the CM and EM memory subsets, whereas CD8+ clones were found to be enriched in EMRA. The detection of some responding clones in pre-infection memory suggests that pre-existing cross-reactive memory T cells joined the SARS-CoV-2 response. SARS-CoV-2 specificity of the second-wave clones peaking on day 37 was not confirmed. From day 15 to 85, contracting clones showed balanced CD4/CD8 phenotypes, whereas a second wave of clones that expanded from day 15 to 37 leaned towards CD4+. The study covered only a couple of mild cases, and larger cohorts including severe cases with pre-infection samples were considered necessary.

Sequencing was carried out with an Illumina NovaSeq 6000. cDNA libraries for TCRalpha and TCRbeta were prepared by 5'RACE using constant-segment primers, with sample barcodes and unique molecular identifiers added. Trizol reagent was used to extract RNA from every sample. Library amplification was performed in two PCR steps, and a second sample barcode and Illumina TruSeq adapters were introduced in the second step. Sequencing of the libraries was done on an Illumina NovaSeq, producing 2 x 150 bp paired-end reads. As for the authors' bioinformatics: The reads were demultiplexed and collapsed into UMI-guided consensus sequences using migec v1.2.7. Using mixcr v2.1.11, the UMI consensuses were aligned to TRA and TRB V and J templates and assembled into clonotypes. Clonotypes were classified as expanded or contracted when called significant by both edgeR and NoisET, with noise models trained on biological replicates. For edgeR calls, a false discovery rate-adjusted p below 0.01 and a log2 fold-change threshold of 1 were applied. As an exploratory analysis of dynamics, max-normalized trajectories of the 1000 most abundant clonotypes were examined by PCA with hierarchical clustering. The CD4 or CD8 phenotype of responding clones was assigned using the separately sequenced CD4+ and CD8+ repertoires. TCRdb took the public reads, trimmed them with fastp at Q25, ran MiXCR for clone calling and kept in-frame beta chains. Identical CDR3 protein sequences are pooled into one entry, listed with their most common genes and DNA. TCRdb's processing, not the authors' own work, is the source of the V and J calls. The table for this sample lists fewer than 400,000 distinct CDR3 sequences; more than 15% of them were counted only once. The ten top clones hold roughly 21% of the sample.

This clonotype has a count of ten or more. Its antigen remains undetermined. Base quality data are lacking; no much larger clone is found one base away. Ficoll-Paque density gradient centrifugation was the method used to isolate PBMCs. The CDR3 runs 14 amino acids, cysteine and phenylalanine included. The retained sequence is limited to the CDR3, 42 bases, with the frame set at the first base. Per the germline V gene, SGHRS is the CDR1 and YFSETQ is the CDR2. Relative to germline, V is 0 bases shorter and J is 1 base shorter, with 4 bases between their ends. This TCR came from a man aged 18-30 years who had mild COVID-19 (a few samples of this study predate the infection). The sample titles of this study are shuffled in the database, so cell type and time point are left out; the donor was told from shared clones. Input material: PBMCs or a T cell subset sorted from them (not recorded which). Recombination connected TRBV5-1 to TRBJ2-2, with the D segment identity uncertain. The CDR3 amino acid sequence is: CASSLAGNTGELFF. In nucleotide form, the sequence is TGCGCCAGCAGCTTGGCCGGGAACACCGGGGAGCTGTTTTTT.